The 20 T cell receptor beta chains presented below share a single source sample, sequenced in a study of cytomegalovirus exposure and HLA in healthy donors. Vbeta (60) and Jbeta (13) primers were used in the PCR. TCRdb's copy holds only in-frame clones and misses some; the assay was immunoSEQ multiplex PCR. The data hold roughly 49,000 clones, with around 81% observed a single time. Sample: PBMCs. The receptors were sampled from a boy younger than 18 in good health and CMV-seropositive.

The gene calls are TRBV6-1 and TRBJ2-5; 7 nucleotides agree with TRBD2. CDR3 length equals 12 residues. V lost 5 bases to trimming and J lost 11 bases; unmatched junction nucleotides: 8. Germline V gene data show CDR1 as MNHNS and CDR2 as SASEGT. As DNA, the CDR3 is TGTGCCAGCAGTCGCTTTGGGGGGGAGCAGTACTTC. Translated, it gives CASSRFGGEQYF.

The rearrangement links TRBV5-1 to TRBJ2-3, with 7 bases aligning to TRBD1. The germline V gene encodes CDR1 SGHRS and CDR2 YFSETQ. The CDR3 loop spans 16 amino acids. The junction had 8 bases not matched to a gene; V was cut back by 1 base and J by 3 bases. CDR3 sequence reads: CASSLSYRQGTDTQYF. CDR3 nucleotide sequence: TGCGCCAGCAGCTTGTCCTACAGACAGGGAACAGATACGCAGTATTTT.

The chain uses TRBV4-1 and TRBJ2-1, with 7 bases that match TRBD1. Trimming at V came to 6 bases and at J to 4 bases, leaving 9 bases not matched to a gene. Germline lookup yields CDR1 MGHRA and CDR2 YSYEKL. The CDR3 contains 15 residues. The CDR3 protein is CASRSRQGGYNEQFF. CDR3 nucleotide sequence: TGCGCCAGCAGGAGTCGACAGGGTGGATACAATGAGCAGTTCTTC.

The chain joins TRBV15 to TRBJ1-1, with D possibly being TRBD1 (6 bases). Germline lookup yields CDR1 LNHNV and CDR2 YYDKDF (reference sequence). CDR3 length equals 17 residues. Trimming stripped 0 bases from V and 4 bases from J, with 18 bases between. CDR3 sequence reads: CATSRDCGQPKSTEAFF. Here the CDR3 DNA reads TGTGCCACCAGCAGAGATTGTGGACAGCCTAAGAGCACTGAAGCTTTCTTT.

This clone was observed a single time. The CDR3 bases are TGTGCCAGTAAAGAGGGGGCGGCTTACGAGCAGTACTTC. It encodes CASKEGAAYEQYF. J is TRBJ2-7 and V is TRBV19; TRBD1 matches 7 bases. Trimming removed 7 bases from V and 4 bases from J; junction bases left unmatched: 7. In germline, CDR1 is LNHDA, CDR2 SQIVND (reference sequence). The length of the CDR3 is 13 residues.

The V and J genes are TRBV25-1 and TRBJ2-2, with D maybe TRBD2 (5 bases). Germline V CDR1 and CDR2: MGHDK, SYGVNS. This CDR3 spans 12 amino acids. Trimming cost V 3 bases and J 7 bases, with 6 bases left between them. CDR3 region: CASSDRGGELFF. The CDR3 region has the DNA TGTGCCAGCAGTGATCGGGGCGGGGAGCTGTTTTTT.

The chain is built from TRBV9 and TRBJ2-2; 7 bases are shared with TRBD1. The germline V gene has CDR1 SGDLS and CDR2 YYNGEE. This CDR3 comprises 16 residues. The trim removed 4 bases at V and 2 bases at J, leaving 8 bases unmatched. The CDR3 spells CASSYSGQDNTGELFF. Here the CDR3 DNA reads TGTGCCAGCAGCTATAGTGGACAGGATAACACCGGGGAGCTGTTTTTT.

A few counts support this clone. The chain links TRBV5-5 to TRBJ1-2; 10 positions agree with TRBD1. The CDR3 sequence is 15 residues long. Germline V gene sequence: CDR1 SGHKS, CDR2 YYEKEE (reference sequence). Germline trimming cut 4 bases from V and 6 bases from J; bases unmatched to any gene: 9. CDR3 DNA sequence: TGTGCCAGCAGCAAGGGACAGGGGATGACGAATGGCTACACCTTC. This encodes CASSKGQGMTNGYTF. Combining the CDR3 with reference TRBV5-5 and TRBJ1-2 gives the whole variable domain DAGVTQSPTHLIKTRGQQVTLRCSPISGHKSVSWYQQVLGQGPQFIFQYYEKEERGRGNFPDRFSARQFPNYSSELNVNALLLGDSALYLCASSKGQGMTNGYTFGSGTRLTVV.

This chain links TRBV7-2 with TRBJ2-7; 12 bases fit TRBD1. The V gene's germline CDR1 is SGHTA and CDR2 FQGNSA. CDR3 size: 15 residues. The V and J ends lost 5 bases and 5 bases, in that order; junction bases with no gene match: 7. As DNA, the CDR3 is TGTGCCAGCAGCCCCCCCGGGACAGGGGGCAACGAGCAGTACTTC. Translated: CASSPPGTGGNEQYF.

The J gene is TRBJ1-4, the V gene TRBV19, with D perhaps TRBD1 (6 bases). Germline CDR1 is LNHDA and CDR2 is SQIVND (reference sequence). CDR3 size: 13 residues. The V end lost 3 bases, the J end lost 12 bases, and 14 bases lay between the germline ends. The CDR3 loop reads CASSILDSVELFF. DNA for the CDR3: TGTGCCAGTAGTATCCTGGACAGTGTGGAACTGTTTTTT.

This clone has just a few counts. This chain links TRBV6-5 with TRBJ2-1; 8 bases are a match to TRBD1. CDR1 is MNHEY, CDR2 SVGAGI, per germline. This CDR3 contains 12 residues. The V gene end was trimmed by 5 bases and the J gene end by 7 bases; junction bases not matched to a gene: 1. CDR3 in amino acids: CASSTGGNEQFF. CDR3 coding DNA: TGTGCCAGCAGTACAGGGGGGAATGAGCAGTTCTTC.

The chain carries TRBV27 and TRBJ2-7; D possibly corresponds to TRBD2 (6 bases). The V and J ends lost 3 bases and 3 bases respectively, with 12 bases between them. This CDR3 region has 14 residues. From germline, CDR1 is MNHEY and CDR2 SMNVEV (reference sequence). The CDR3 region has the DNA TGTGCCAGCAGTTTGGGAGGACCCGACTACGAGCAGTACTTC. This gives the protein CASSLGGPDYEQYF.

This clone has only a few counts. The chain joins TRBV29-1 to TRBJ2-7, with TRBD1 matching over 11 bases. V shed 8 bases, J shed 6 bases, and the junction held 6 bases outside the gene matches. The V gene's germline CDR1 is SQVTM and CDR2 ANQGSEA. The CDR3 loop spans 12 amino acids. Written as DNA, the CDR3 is TGCAGCATTCTGGACAGGGGGCCCGAGCAGTACTTC. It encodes CSILDRGPEQYF.

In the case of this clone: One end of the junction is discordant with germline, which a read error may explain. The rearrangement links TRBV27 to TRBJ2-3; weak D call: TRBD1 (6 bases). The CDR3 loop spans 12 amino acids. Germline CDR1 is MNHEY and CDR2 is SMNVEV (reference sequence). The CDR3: CASSPGVGAFLF. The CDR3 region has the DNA TGTGCCAGCTCCCCCGGGGTGGGGGCCTTTCTTTTT.

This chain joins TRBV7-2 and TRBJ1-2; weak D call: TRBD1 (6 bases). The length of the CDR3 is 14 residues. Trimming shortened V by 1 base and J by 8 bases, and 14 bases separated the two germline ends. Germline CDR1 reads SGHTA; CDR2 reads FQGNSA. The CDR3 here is CASSLDRVGAGYTF. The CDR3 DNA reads TGTGCCAGCAGCTTAGACAGGGTTGGGGCGGGCTACACCTTC.

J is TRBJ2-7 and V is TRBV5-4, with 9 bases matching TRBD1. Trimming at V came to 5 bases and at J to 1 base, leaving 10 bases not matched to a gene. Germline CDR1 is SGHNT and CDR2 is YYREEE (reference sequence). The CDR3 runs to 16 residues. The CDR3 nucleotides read TGTGCCAGCAGTCTCTCCGGGACAGGGAATTCCTACGAGCAGTACTTC. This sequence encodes CASSLSGTGNSYEQYF.

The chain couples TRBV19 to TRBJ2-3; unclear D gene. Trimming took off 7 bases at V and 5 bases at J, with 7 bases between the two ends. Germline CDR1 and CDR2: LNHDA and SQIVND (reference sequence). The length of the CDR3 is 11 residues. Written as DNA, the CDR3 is TGTGCCAGTATCGCGAGAGATACGCAGTATTTT. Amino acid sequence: CASIARDTQYF.

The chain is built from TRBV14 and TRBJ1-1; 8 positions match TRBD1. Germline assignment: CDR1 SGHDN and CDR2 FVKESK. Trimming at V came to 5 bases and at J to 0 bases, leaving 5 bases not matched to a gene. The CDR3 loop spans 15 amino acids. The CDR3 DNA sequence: TGTGCCAGCAGCTCCCAGGGGGCGCTGAACACTGAAGCTTTCTTT. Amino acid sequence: CASSSQGALNTEAFF.

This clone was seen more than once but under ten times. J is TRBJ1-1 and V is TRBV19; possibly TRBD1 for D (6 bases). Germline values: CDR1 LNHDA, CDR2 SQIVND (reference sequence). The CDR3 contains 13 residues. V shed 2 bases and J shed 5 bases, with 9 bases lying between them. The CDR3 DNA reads TGTGCCAGTAGTATAATCACAGGGACTGAAGCTTTCTTT. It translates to CASSIITGTEAFF.

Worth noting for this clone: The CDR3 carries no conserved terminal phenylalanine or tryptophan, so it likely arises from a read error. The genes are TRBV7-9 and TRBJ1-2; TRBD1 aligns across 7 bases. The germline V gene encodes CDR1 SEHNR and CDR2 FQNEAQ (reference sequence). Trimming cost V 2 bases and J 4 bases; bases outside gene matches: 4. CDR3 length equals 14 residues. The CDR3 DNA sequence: TGTGCCAGCAGCTTAACAGGGGCTGGCTATGGCTACACCCTC. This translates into CASSLTGAGYGYTL.